The present T cell receptor (beta chain) was sequenced within a study of cytomegalovirus exposure and HLA in healthy donors (dated by TCRdb to 2016 to 2017). The study in broad terms: The 650 to 750 repertoires of the first cohort and the 120 or so validation repertoires were produced on the same platform, according to a later analysis. The aim of the study was to test whether cataloging public T cell receptors could identify signatures of past pathogen exposure. A separate validation cohort of roughly 130 different subjects was used in addition to the roughly 620-subject first cohort. To predict cytomegalovirus infection status, the study combined high-throughput TCR immunosequencing, statistical association of individual TCRs with disease status, and machine learning.

V lost 4 bases and J lost 0 bases; the stretch between them is 19 bases long. From the cysteine through the phenylalanine, the CDR3 covers 17 amino acids. CDR3 DNA is the only sequence kept; it has 51 bases, read in frame from the first base. CDR1 and CDR2, per the germline V gene (reference sequence), are SGHKS and YYEKEE. Separate from the roughly 650-subject first cohort, the validation cohort of more than 90 subjects was the group to which the donors belonged. Library prep was done by the immunoSEQ multiplex PCR assay. The study's own analysis went as follows. To diagnose cytomegalovirus status from the catalog of TCR beta chain sequences, a statistical classification framework was built. TCRdb carries this immuneACCESS record with in-frame sequences only. Its versions omit some clonotypes, under half of them owing to an unresolved V gene in the studies checked, with the rest unexplained. For V, J and clone size, that table is used; D and trimming come from the DNA. The sample data list some 78,000 clones, and almost 97% of these were observed just once. The ten largest clones take up roughly 1.5% of the sample.

Turning to this clone: It lacks a known antigen. No qualities accompany the bases; no much larger clone lies one base away.

Broader findings and caveats from the paper: In vitro tests confirmed that a few of the cytomegalovirus-associated TCR beta chains recognize cytomegalovirus antigens. A later analysis lacked HLA typing for the validation cohort, so it scored co-occurrence in that cohort across all 120 repertoires. Subsequent analysis determined that TCRs grouped into clusters in the first cohort also showed a tendency toward co-occurrence across the roughly 130 validation repertoires, and 85% to 95% of cluster scores exceeded 0. The classifier was reported to diagnose cytomegalovirus status with high specificity and sensitivity in both the original cohort and the validation cohort. While some public TCRs were present in many individuals, most TCR sequences turned up only very rarely across donors. A total of fewer than 200 TCR beta chains were listed by the study as associated with cytomegalovirus. The authors suggested that the approach could potentially be extended to other disease states and immunological phenotypes.

Sequenced input: PBMCs. The chain was built from TRBV5-5 and TRBJ1-2; TRBD1 is possibly the D segment (5 matching bases). This receptor was taken from a man younger than 35 in good health and CMV-seropositive. The bases read TGTGCCAGCAGCCCCAGGGCGATCATATTAGCTAACTATGGCTACACCTTC. Translated, this is CASSPRAIILANYGYTF.